A single sample gave rise to the 30 T cell receptor beta chains below, sequenced in a study of T cells in Graves' hyperthyroidism and ophthalmopathy (dated 2019 in TCRdb). Receptor libraries were prepared by multiplex PCR. Sequencing was performed on an Illumina HiSeq 2000. The TCR beta CDR3 regions were amplified from RNA transcripts. The first round of RT-PCR for the TCR CDR3 was performed with the HTBI primer set and the Qiagen OneStep RT-PCR kit. Using fastp at Q25 and MiXCR, TCRdb reprocessed the public reads and kept productive beta chains. Rows with a matching CDR3 protein are joined into one entry that keeps the most common DNA and genes. In this sample the table shows some 600,000 distinct CDR3 sequences, just over 45% of which occur a single time. Of the sample, 8.2% is held by the ten largest clones. Source material: peripheral blood or thyroid tissue (not recorded which). The origin of the receptors is a woman younger than 30 with Graves' hyperthyroidism. Donor details come from another sample of the same person, matched by shared clones.

The CDR3 reads CASSPQGGGLGYTEAFF. The CDR3 region has the DNA TGTGCCAGCAGCCCCCAGGGGGGGGGCTTGGGGTACACTGAAGCTTTCTTT. The V call is TRBV7-9, the J call TRBJ1-1, with 7 bases identical to TRBD1. CDR1 is SEHNR, CDR2 FQNEAQ, per germline (reference sequence). The V and J ends lost 5 bases and 3 bases, in that order; junction bases with no gene match: 15. The CDR3 consists of 17 residues.

This clonotype was seen at least ten times. The chain uses TRBV7-8 and TRBJ2-7; no clear D. CDR3 length: 14 amino acids. V gave up 5 bases and J gave up 5 bases, with 16 bases separating them. The V gene's germline CDR1 is SGHVS and CDR2 FQNEAQ. DNA of the CDR3: TGTGCCAGCAGCCTAGGACGGGCCGCCCACGAGCAGTACTTC. It translates to CASSLGRAAHEQYF.

Points on this clonotype: A much bigger clone sits one base away, suggesting this may be a read error. The V call is TRBV7-3, the J call TRBJ2-7; the D call may be TRBD1 or TRBD2 (7 bases each). Germline-derived CDR1 and CDR2 are SGHTA and FQGTGA. The length of the CDR3 is 14 residues. V was cut by 5 bases and J by 7 bases, with 18 bases left in between. The DNA of the CDR3 is TGTGCCAGCAGCCCATGGGAGGGGGCGCGGGAGCAGTACTTC. Protein product: CASSPWEGAREQYF.

The genes are TRBV4-1 and TRBJ2-6; D not certain. The germline V gene encodes CDR1 MGHRA and CDR2 YSYEKL. V shed 1 base and J shed 14 bases, with 0 bases lying between them. The CDR3 contains 9 residues. The CDR3 DNA sequence: TGCGCCAGCAGCCAAGTCCTGACTTTC. Translated: CASSQVLTF.

The chain joins TRBV10-3 to TRBJ2-7; no firm D call. Deletions cut 6 bases from V and 5 bases from J, with 11 bases between. This CDR3 contains 12 residues. CDR1 is ENHRY and CDR2 is SYGVKD in the germline V gene. The CDR3, as DNA: TGTGCCATCAGGGAGCCCCCCCACGAGCAGTACTTC. Amino acid sequence: CAIREPPHEQYF.

This clonotype appeared many times. The chain carries TRBV7-9 and TRBJ1-4; 8 bases align to TRBD1. Per the germline V gene, CDR1 is SEHNR and CDR2 is FQNEAQ (reference sequence). J was trimmed by 9 bases and V by 5 bases; bases with no gene match: 8. This CDR3 has 14 amino acids. CDR3 DNA sequence: TGTGCCAGCAGCCTGACAGGGGTTGGCAAAAAACTGTTTTTT. It encodes CASSLTGVGKKLFF.

A few counts support this clonotype. The CDR3 is CASSLYTTGAGGYTF. The CDR3 bases are TGTGCCAGCAGCTTATACACCACAGGGGCCGGTGGCTACACCTTC. This sequence joins TRBV11-2 and TRBJ1-2; TRBD1 matches at 7 bases. The germline CDR1 and CDR2 sequences are SGHAT and FQNNGV. This CDR3 is 15 amino acids long. J was trimmed by 7 bases and V by 2 bases; bases with no gene match: 10.

The CDR3 loop reads CTKRAGLRTDQPQHF. The CDR3 nucleotides are TGCACTAAACGCGCCGGGCTCAGGACGGATCAGCCCCAGCATTTT. V and J are TRBV20-1 and TRBJ1-5, with unresolved D. The CDR3 is 15 amino acids. Germline CDR1 reads DFQATT; CDR2 reads SNEGSKA (reference sequence).

This clonotype was picked up many times. V and J are TRBV29-1 and TRBJ1-2, with TRBD1 identical over 10 bases. CDR1 and CDR2 (germline): SQVTM, ANQGSEA. V lost 7 bases, J lost 7 bases, and 3 bases stayed unmatched. The CDR3 is 11 residues long. CDR3 region: CSGGQGSGYTF. The CDR3 DNA reads TGCAGCGGGGGACAGGGGAGTGGCTACACCTTC.

The count of this clonotype is one. The chain is built from TRBV15 and TRBJ1-6; TRBD1 might be the D (6 bases). V lost 3 bases and J lost 7, with 16 bases in between. The CDR3 is made up of 16 amino acids. From germline, CDR1 is LNHNV and CDR2 YYDKDF (reference sequence). The CDR3 bases are TGTGCCACCAGCAGCTTAGCGCCAGGGGAAAATTCACCCCTCCACTTT. This gives the protein CATSSLAPGENSPLHF.

Regarding this clonotype: This could be a read error, since a much larger clone is one nucleotide away. The gene calls are TRBV7-9 and TRBJ2-5; tentatively, D is TRBD2 (5 bases). V dropped 2 bases and J dropped 6 bases, with 10 bases sitting between them. The CDR3 covers 13 residues. The germline CDR1 and CDR2 sequences are SEHNR and FQNEAQ (reference sequence). CDR3 DNA sequence: TGTGCCAGCAGCTTAAACGGGGTTCAGACCCAGTACTTC. Translation: CASSLNGVQTQYF. The complete variable domain, with remaining parts taken from reference TRBV7-9 and TRBJ2-5, reads DTGVSQNPRHKITKRGQNVTFRCDPISEHNRLYWYRQTLGQGPEFLTYFQNEAQLEKSRLLSDRFSAERPKGSFSTLEIQRTEQGDSAMYLCASSLNGVQTQYFGPGTRLLVL.

The chain has TRBV19 and TRBJ1-3; D unresolved. The CDR3 covers 14 residues. Germline assignment: CDR1 LNHDA and CDR2 SQIVND (reference sequence). The V end was cut by 6 bases, the J end by 4 bases, with 13 bases between. The CDR3 nucleotides read TGTGCCAGTAGCCAATTTCGAGAGGGAAACACCATATATTTT. Amino acid sequence: CASSQFREGNTIYF.

This clonotype appeared a single time. A much larger clone differs from this one at a single base, so this may be a read error. The chain combines TRBV10-3 with TRBJ1-1; D is unclear. V gave up 2 bases and J gave up 3 bases, with 10 bases separating them. Germline loops: CDR1 ENHRY, CDR2 SYGVKD. The CDR3 length is 14 residues. The CDR3 nucleotides are TGTGCCATCAGTGAGAATGGTAAGGACACTGAAGCTTTCTTT. Translated: CAISENGKDTEAFF.

Details on this clonotype: Since a much larger clone is just one base distant, this may be a read error. The rearrangement joins TRBV29-1 to TRBJ1-1; D is ambiguous. The germline V gene has CDR1 SQVTM and CDR2 ANQGSEA. Trimming pared 4 bases from V and 0 bases from J, leaving 9 bases between. The CDR3 consists of 13 residues. The CDR3 DNA reads TGCAGCGTTGTGGCAGCCATGAACACTGAAGCTTTCTTT. It codes for CSVVAAMNTEAFF.

This chain connects TRBV2 to TRBJ1-2; 8 bases are a match to TRBD1. CDR3 length equals 12 residues. Germline V gives CDR1 SNHLY, CDR2 FYNNEI. CDR3 region: CAIQGVGYGYTF. The CDR3 region has the DNA TGTGCTATACAGGGGGTAGGCTATGGCTACACCTTC.

The chain joins TRBV15 to TRBJ2-2, with D possibly being TRBD1 (6 bases). From germline, CDR1 is LNHNV and CDR2 YYDKDF (reference sequence). The CDR3 is 16 residues long. Trimming removed 1 base at V and 4 bases at J, with 13 bases between. The CDR3 sequence is CATSRVQGGGTGELFF. CDR3 nucleotides: TGTGCCACCAGCAGAGTACAGGGTGGGGGCACCGGGGAGCTGTTTTTT. The variable domain in full, completed from reference TRBV15 and TRBJ2-2, reads DAMVIQNPRYQVTQFGKPVTLSCSQTLNHNVMYWYQQKSSQAPKLLFHYYDKDFNNEADTPDNFQSRRPNTSFCFLDIRSPGLGDTAMYLCATSRVQGGGTGELFFGEGSRLTVL.

Here the CDR3 reads CASVTGAERYTF. CDR3 DNA sequence: TGTGCCAGCGTGACAGGGGCCGAACGCTACACCTTC. V gene TRBV25-1 combines with J gene TRBJ1-2, with 8 bases fitting TRBD1. The CDR3 loop spans 12 amino acids. Germline V gene lookup returns CDR1 MGHDK and CDR2 SYGVNS. Unmatched junction bases numbered 8, after V lost 8 bases and J lost 9 bases.

The table lists this clonotype with many counts. The chain's CDR3 is CASRAAGSDGYTF. CDR3 DNA sequence: TGTGCCAGCAGAGCAGCAGGCAGTGATGGCTACACCTTC. The V and J genes are TRBV2 and TRBJ1-2; no definite D call. Trimming took off 6 bases at V and 6 bases at J, with 14 bases between the two ends. Germline V gives CDR1 SNHLY, CDR2 FYNNEI. This CDR3 contains 13 residues.

This clonotype has only a few counts. The genes are TRBV5-8 and TRBJ2-5; 7 bases are a match to TRBD1. Per the germline V gene, CDR1 is SGHTS and CDR2 is YDEGEE. V was clipped by 4 bases and J by 5 bases; unmatched bases: 8. The CDR3 is made up of 14 amino acids. CDR3 bases: TGTGCCAGCAGCCGCCAGGGGGAAGGGGAGACCCAGTACTTC. Translation: CASSRQGEGETQYF. Full variable domain (missing parts from reference TRBV5-8 and TRBJ2-5): EAGVTQSPTHLIKTRGQQATLRCSPISGHTSVYWYQQALGLGLQFLLWYDEGEERNRGNFPPRFSGRQFPNYSSELNVNALELEDSALYLCASSRQGEGETQYFGPGTRLLVL.

This clonotype was seen a few times. This chain joins TRBV7-9 and TRBJ1-1, with a weak D call TRBD1 (5 bases). The CDR3 sequence is 16 residues long. Germline V CDR1 and CDR2: SEHNR, FQNEAQ (reference sequence). Trimming took 2 bases from V and 2 from J, leaving 15 bases between them. Here the CDR3 DNA reads TGTGCCAGCAGCTTAAAGGGGTTTAACGGAAACACTGAAGCTTTCTTT. It codes for CASSLKGFNGNTEAFF.

This rearrangement joins TRBV10-3 to TRBJ1-2; D is unclear. This CDR3 comprises 10 residues. Looked up from germline, CDR1 is ENHRY and CDR2 is SYGVKD. The CDR3 spells CATFNYGYTF. The CDR3 region has the DNA TGTGCGACGTTTAACTATGGCTACACCTTC.

The CDR3 loop reads CASTGDPAGNTIYF. CDR3 in DNA: TGTGCCAGCACGGGCGACCCGGCTGGAAACACCATATATTTT. The chain recombines TRBV12-3 or TRBV12-4 with TRBJ1-3, with D unresolved. The CDR3 covers 14 residues. The V gene lost 7 bases and the J gene lost 2 bases, with 12 bases spanning the gap.

V and J are TRBV7-9 and TRBJ1-2; no definite D call. Per germline, CDR1 SEHNR and CDR2 FQNEAQ (reference sequence). The ends were cut back, 5 bases at V and 0 bases at J, with 19 bases in the middle. The CDR3 consists of 17 residues. As DNA, the CDR3 is TGTGCCAGCAGCCAAGACGGAACAGTGACCTCTAACTATGGCTACACCTTC. Amino acids: CASSQDGTVTSNYGYTF.

The gene calls are TRBV5-1 and TRBJ1-1; D uncertain. Germline V gene lookup returns CDR1 SGHRS and CDR2 YFSETQ. V lost 3 bases and J 3 bases, leaving 9 bases between the germline ends. The CDR3 consists of 13 residues. The chain's CDR3 is CASSYTKDTEAFF. The CDR3 bases are TGCGCCAGCAGCTACACCAAAGACACTGAAGCTTTCTTT.

J is TRBJ2-7 and V is TRBV29-1; 10 positions match TRBD1. After removal of 4 bases from V and 3 bases from J, the junction contained 3 bases not matched to a gene. The CDR3 consists of 13 residues. Germline-derived CDR1 and CDR2 are SQVTM and ANQGSEA. CDR3 in DNA: TGCAGCGTTGTCTGGACAGGGGGCTACGAGCAGTACTTC. Amino acids: CSVVWTGGYEQYF.

The chain is built from TRBV29-1 and TRBJ2-7, with 10 bases identical to TRBD1. Germline V lookup: CDR1 SQVTM, CDR2 ANQGSEA. CDR3 length: 13 amino acids. The V gene end was trimmed by 3 bases and the J gene end by 5 bases; junction bases not matched to a gene: 4. The CDR3 region has the DNA TGCAGCGTTGAGGGGACAGGGGATGACGAGCAGTACTTC. Translation gives CSVEGTGDDEQYF.

The chain has TRBV19 and TRBJ1-3; D gene uncertain. Trimming took off 6 bases at V and 1 base at J, with 13 bases between the two ends. Germline V gene data show CDR1 as LNHDA and CDR2 as SQIVND (reference sequence). This CDR3 has 15 residues. CDR3 bases: TGTGCCAGTAGACGCGACGGAATATCTGGAAACACCATATATTTT. It codes for CASRRDGISGNTIYF.

In this sample, this clonotype turned up a few times. The CDR3 bases are TGCGCCAGCAGCCCGGACAGCGAAAATTACGAGCAGTACTTC. Residues: CASSPDSENYEQYF. V is TRBV5-1 and J is TRBJ2-7, with D perhaps TRBD1 (6 bases). The germline V and J ends were trimmed by 4 bases and 4 bases, with 15 bases remaining between them. This CDR3 region has 14 residues. Per germline, CDR1 SGHRS and CDR2 YFSETQ.

The V gene is TRBV7-9, the J gene TRBJ1-2; D is perhaps TRBD1 (5 bases). This CDR3 contains 14 residues. The V gene lost 3 bases and the J gene lost 6 bases, with 14 bases spanning the gap. Germline values: CDR1 SEHNR, CDR2 FQNEAQ (reference sequence). The CDR3 sequence is CASSFGQVIHGYTF. CDR3 bases: TGTGCCAGCAGCTTCGGACAAGTGATCCATGGCTACACCTTC.

The chain is built from TRBV2 and TRBJ1-6; 10 nucleotides line up with TRBD1. There are 14 residues in the CDR3. V dropped 5 bases and J dropped 9; count of bases not matched to a gene: 4. Germline CDR1 reads SNHLY; CDR2 reads FYNNEI. The CDR3 sequence is CASSPDRGPSPLHF. The CDR3 coding sequence is TGTGCCAGCAGTCCCGACAGGGGGCCTTCACCCCTCCACTTT.